This T cell receptor beta chain was recorded in a study of cytomegalovirus exposure and HLA in healthy donors. Note on this clone: Antigen specificity is unknown.

Study findings and constraints: Researchers counted around 160 TCR beta chains as cytomegalovirus-associated. Reportedly, diagnosis of cytomegalovirus status by the classifier showed high specificity and sensitivity.

Use of 60 Vbeta and 13 Jbeta primers characterized the PCR. This table comes from immunoSEQ multiplex PCR, and its TCRdb copy is limited to in-frame clones, with some not included. The table has about 180,000 clones, 75% to 85% seen once. The CDR3 is 11 amino acids. The V end was cut by 7 bases, the J end by 7 bases, with 10 bases between. From germline, CDR1 is MNHEY and CDR2 SVGAGI. The TCR was taken from a man aged 18 to 30 in good health and CMV-seronegative. Sequencing was performed on PBMCs. The chain joins TRBV6-5 to TRBJ1-2, with D possibly being TRBD1 (6 bases). CDR3 residues: CASTDSRGYTF. The CDR3 DNA reads TGTGCCAGCACGGACAGTCGTGGCTACACCTTC.